In its sample, the clone carrying this T cell receptor beta chain was seen many times. Its antigen is not identified. The data stem from a study of glioma-infiltrating T cells. Study outcomes and limitations: Tissue and blood shared very few CDR3 sequences. Gliomas, especially low-grade, showed above-expected tissue-blood divergence; non-neoplastic patients showed below.

The CDR3 is made up of 14 amino acids. V dropped 6 bases and J dropped 1 base, with 12 bases sitting between them. CDR1 is ENHRY, CDR2 SYGVKD, per germline. Using RNA template, CDR3s of TCR alpha and beta were amplified with iRepertoire arm-PCR. For one-step reverse transcription and amplification, roughly 100-400 ng of tissue mRNA or PBMC total RNA was used. Using its own MiXCR run on the multiplex PCR reads, TCRdb lists one record per CDR3 protein. The sample lists roughly 190,000 distinct CDR3 sequences, approximately 30% occurring once. This clonotype originated in a human donor with low-grade glioma or glioblastoma, undergoing nonglioma brain surgery, or in good health (not recorded which). Sequencing was done on a sample of glioma tissue, nonneoplastic brain tissue, or PBMCs (not recorded which). The chain carries TRBV10-3 and TRBJ1-1, with D maybe TRBD1 (6 bases). The CDR3: CAISRDTQNTEAFF. Written as DNA, the CDR3 is TGTGCCATCAGCCGGGACACACAGAACACTGAAGCTTTCTTT.